The text below deals with one TCR beta chain. It has no known antigen specificity. Base-call qualities are not available, and no considerably larger clone is one nucleotide away. V is cut by 4 bases and J by 8 bases, and the space between the germline ends is 18 bases. As encoded in the germline V gene, CDR1 is SGHRS while CDR2 is YFSETQ. Its CDR3 holds 14 amino acids, cysteine through phenylalanine. The only DNA kept is the CDR3, 42 bases in frame from the first base. These data are taken from a study of lymphopenia after photon versus proton radiotherapy (dated by TCRdb to between 2019 and 2020). Some background on the complete study: The immunological effects of photon versus proton radiation therapy were compared in patients with gastrointestinal tumors who developed high-grade lymphopenia. The study aimed to characterize how the two radiation modalities differ in their impact on the immune system. The 20 or so patients in the cohort had gastrointestinal tumors, were treated with either photon or proton therapy, and subsequently developed lymphopenia. Findings and caveats that apply to the study as a whole: Once the lymphocyte count had reached its nadir, the repertoires of photon-treated patients showed oligoclonal expansion, particularly of CD8+ Temra cells, and this expansion drove the decline in diversity. The survival association was assessed only in patients who died, and the authors presented better survival with proton therapy as a possibility rather than a demonstrated result. Proton-treated patients stayed relatively stable during treatment, while photon-treated patients lost naive T cells and TCR diversity and gained effector/memory populations. Across the cohort, an inverse correlation was found between a larger post-nadir drop in TCR diversity and overall survival time among patients who died.

Library preparation employed the immunoSEQ multiplex PCR assay. T cell repertoires were profiled by deep sequencing of rearranged TCR beta loci, alongside multiparametric flow cytometry. Here the immuneACCESS table is served through TCRdb, limited to in-frame sequences with V and J called. Missing clones are a known gap in these copies; in checked studies unresolved V genes cover under half, and the rest lacks a known reason. This sample has about 35,000 clones in its table, and 92% of those were observed once. The ten largest clones take up roughly 15% of the sample. The sample was peripheral blood, taken from a patient treated with photon-based radiotherapy. The receptor was derived from a man in his sixties with cholangiocarcinoma. The chain joins TRBV5-1 to TRBJ2-5; there is no confident call for the D gene. The CDR3 in this case is CASSVTGYAETQYF. Here is the DNA: TGCGCCAGCAGCGTAACCGGGTACGCAGAAACCCAGTACTTC.